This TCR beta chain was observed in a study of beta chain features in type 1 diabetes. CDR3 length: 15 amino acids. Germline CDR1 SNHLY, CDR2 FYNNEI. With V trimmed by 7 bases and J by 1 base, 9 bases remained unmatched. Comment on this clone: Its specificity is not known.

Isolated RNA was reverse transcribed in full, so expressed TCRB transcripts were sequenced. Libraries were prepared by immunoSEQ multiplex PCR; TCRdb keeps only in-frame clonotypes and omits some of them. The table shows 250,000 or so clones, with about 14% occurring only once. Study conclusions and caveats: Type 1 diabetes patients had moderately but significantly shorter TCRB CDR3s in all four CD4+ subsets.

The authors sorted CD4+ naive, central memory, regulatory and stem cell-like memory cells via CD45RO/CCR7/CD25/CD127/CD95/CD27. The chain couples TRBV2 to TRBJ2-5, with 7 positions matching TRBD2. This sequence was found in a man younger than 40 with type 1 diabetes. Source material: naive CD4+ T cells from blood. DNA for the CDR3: TGTGCCAGCACACCCGGGGGGACTACCCAAGAGACCCAGTACTTC. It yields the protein CASTPGGTTQETQYF.